Below, one TCR beta chain is given with its context. Its antigen is currently unknown. This record comes from a study of early stage breast cancer tumors. Study context: Among roughly twelve ER+/PR+/HER2- tumors, eight were ductal, four lobular. Samples were sequenced at 7.5 to 10-fold average coverage. Study-wide findings and caveats: Bulk DNA sequencing of unsorted cells missed chain pairing and markers. Tumors had about 2.6-fold higher T cell density than normal breast.

The repertoire was sequenced with immunoSEQ multiplex PCR; TCRdb's copy has only in-frame clones and lacks some. Among about 63,000 clones listed, about three quarters were seen once. CDR1 SGHTA and CDR2 FQGTGA come from the germline V gene. V lost 8 bases to trimming and J lost 0 bases, with 8 bases between them. CDR3 length: 13 amino acids. This clonotype was sampled from a person in their twenties or thirties with breast cancer. The chain combines TRBV7-3 with TRBJ2-1; D uncertain. What was sequenced was blood. CDR3 amino acids: CASADTSYNEQFF. The CDR3, as DNA: TGTGCCAGCGCTGATACCTCCTACAATGAGCAGTTCTTC.